Reported below is one TCR beta chain. The antigen is undetermined. This specimen belongs to a study of cytomegalovirus exposure and HLA in healthy donors. Study-wide results and limits: Across donors, sequencing depth was assumed by presence/absence analyses to be roughly uniform. When analyzed later, the rates of TCR association showed variation by HLA locus, with DRB1 the most and HLA-C the fewest.

Use of 60 Vbeta and 13 Jbeta primers characterized the PCR. Clones were sequenced by immunoSEQ multiplex PCR, and TCRdb holds only the in-frame ones, with some missing. The repertoire holds under 200,000 clones, with over 70% as singletons. V was cut by 5 bases and J by 3 bases, with 10 bases left in between. The V gene's germline CDR1 is MDHEN and CDR2 SYDVKM. CDR3 length equals 14 residues. This receptor was obtained from a man between 40 and 49 years old in good health and CMV-seronegative. This sequence joins TRBV28 and TRBJ2-2, with D possibly matching TRBD2 (5 bases). Specimen: PBMCs. The DNA of the CDR3 is TGTGCCAGCAGTCCCCCGGAGGACACCGGGGAGCTGTTTTTT. It encodes CASSPPEDTGELFF.